The next 2 T cell receptor beta chains were all read from a single sample in a study of T cells in localized non-small cell lung cancer. Assay: immunoSEQ multiplex PCR; the TCRdb copy retains only in-frame clones and omits some. The table shows fewer than 40,000 clones, with approximately 86% occurring only once. The sequences come from peripheral blood mononuclear cells, collected before any cancer treatment. The receptors come from a man aged 35 to 69 with stage III lung adenocarcinoma.

This clone was seen only a few times. The rearrangement joins TRBV6-6 to TRBJ2-3; 8 bases align to TRBD2. Trimming cost V 4 bases and J 5 bases; bases outside gene matches: 8. The CDR3 totals 15 residues. Germline-derived CDR1 and CDR2 are MNHNY and SVGAGI (reference sequence). CDR3 region: CASSSDGAGEDTQYF. CDR3 nucleotide sequence: TGTGCCAGCAGTTCCGACGGAGCGGGGGAAGATACGCAGTATTTT.

V is TRBV11-2 and J is TRBJ2-7; D ambiguous. V was shortened by 5 bases and J by 3 bases, with 11 bases between the two germline ends. CDR3 length: 13 residues. In germline, CDR1 is SGHAT, CDR2 FQNNGV. CDR3 amino acids: CASSPPSGYEQYF. The DNA of the CDR3 is TGTGCCAGCAGCCCCCCTTCGGGCTACGAGCAGTACTTC.